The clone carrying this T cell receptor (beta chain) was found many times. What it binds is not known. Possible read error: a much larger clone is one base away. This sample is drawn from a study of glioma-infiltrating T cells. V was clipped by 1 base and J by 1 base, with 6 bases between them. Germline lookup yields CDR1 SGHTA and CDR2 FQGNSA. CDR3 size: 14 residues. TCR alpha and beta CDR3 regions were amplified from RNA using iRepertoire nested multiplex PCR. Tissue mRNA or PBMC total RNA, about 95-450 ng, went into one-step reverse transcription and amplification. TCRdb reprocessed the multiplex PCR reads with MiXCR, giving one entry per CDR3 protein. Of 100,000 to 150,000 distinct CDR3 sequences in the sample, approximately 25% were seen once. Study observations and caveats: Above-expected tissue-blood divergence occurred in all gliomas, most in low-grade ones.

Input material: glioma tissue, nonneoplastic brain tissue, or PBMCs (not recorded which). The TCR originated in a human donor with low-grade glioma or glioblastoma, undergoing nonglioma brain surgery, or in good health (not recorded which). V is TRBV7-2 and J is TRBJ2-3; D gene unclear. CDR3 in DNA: TGTGCCAGCAGCTTAGATCAGGGCACAGATACGCAGTATTTT. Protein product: CASSLDQGTDTQYF.